Presented here are 29 T cell receptor beta chains from one specimen sequenced in a study of T-cell memory formation after mild COVID-19. TCRdb analysed the 5' RACE reads with MiXCR anew, one entry per CDR3 protein. The sample shows 200,000 or so distinct CDR3 sequences, approximately 16% of them seen only once. The sequenced sample consisted of PBMCs or a T cell subset sorted from them (not recorded which). The source of these receptors is an adult woman who had mild COVID-19 (a few samples of this study predate the infection). Cell type and time point are not known.

The rearrangement links TRBV12-3 or TRBV12-4 to TRBJ2-6, with 7 bases aligning to TRBD1. J lost 2 bases, V lost 1 base, and 2 bases had no gene match. The CDR3 length is 16 residues. The CDR3 DNA is TGTGCCAGCAGTTTAGAGACAGGGACTGGGGCCAACGTCCTGACTTTC. Amino acids: CASSLETGTGANVLTF.

CDR3 amino acids: CASSSPGGVAGPSYEQYF. CDR3 in DNA: TGTGCCAGCAGCAGCCCTGGGGGGGTAGCGGGGCCCTCCTACGAGCAGTACTTC. The genes are TRBV21-1 and TRBJ2-7; TRBD2 is the table's D call and was not checked against the DNA. TRBV21-1 is a pseudogene segment. This CDR3 has 18 amino acids.

The chain employs TRBV7-2 and TRBJ2-7; D not resolved. V gave up 2 bases and J gave up 2 bases, with 7 bases separating them. The CDR3 runs to 13 residues. Germline values: CDR1 SGHTA, CDR2 FQGNSA. CDR3 coding DNA: TGTGCCAGCAGCTTAACGGACCCCTACGAGCAGTACTTC. Residues: CASSLTDPYEQYF.

The V gene is TRBV5-4, the J gene TRBJ1-2; D not resolved. V gave up 2 bases and J gave up 5 bases, with 13 bases separating them. CDR3 length equals 14 residues. Germline loops: CDR1 SGHNT, CDR2 YYREEE (reference sequence). CDR3 loop: CASSFATVIYGYTF. In nucleotides, the CDR3 is TGTGCCAGCAGCTTCGCCACTGTAATATATGGCTACACCTTC.

This clonotype was counted only a few times. The V gene is TRBV29-1, the J gene TRBJ1-5, with D perhaps TRBD1 (6 bases). Germline V gene data show CDR1 as SQVTM and CDR2 as ANQGSEA. With 7 bases removed from V and 5 bases from J, the gap between germline ends came to 12 bases. This CDR3 region has 12 residues. In nucleotides, the CDR3 is TGCAGCGCCGGGACACTCGATCAGCCCCAGCATTTT. It codes for CSAGTLDQPQHF.

The V and J genes are TRBV24-1 and TRBJ1-5, with no clear D. V was clipped by 4 bases and J by 5 bases, with 14 bases between them. Germline V CDR1 and CDR2: KGHDR, SFDVKD. This CDR3 comprises 15 residues. DNA of the CDR3: TGTGCCACCAGTGACCCTCGGGGTGGGGATCAGCCCCAGCATTTT. Encoded protein: CATSDPRGGDQPQHF.

This clonotype was recorded many times. The chain combines TRBV20-1 with TRBJ2-1, with D maybe TRBD2 (5 bases). V lost 5 bases and J 6 bases, leaving 8 bases between the germline ends. Germline CDR1 DFQATT, CDR2 SNEGSKA (reference sequence). This CDR3 comprises 11 residues. CDR3 residues: CSAPSPNEQFF. The CDR3, as DNA: TGCAGTGCTCCTAGCCCCAATGAGCAGTTCTTC.

The chain links TRBV24-1 to TRBJ2-7; D may be TRBD2 (6 bases). Per germline, CDR1 KGHDR and CDR2 SFDVKD. V was pared by 4 bases and J by 6 bases, with 15 bases between. The CDR3 consists of 14 residues. Here the CDR3 DNA reads TGTGCCACCAGTGACCCCTCGAGGGGAGGCGAGCAGTACTTC. Residues: CATSDPSRGGEQYF.

The chain combines TRBV3-1 with TRBJ2-7; TRBD1 might be the D (5 bases). Trimming took off 3 bases at V and 2 bases at J, with 11 bases between the two ends. This CDR3 has 14 amino acids. Germline-derived CDR1 and CDR2 are LGHDT and YNNKEL (reference sequence). The chain's CDR3 is CASSQGPGTYEQYF. As DNA, the CDR3 is TGTGCCAGCAGCCAGGGGCCAGGGACCTACGAGCAGTACTTC.

The rearrangement joins TRBV29-1 to TRBJ2-7; tentatively, D is TRBD1 or TRBD2 (5 bases each). Trimming removed 2 bases from V and 0 bases from J, with 8 bases in between. The CDR3 consists of 13 residues. Germline assignment: CDR1 SQVTM and CDR2 ANQGSEA. CDR3 in DNA: TGCAGCGTTGAAAGGGACGGCTCCTACGAGCAGTACTTC. Its protein product is CSVERDGSYEQYF.

The CDR3 here is CAISRDGGTEAFF. The CDR3 nucleotides are TGTGCCATCAGTAGGGATGGGGGCACTGAAGCTTTCTTT. This chain joins TRBV10-3 and TRBJ1-1, with D possibly TRBD1 on 5 matching bases. This CDR3 contains 13 residues. Trimming took 5 bases from V and 4 from J, leaving 11 bases between them. CDR1 is ENHRY and CDR2 is SYGVKD in the germline V gene.

Only a few counts were recorded for this clonotype. The V gene is TRBV20-1, the J gene TRBJ2-5, with 8 bases identical to TRBD2. V dropped 3 bases and J dropped 8; count of bases not matched to a gene: 11. Germline V CDR1 and CDR2: DFQATT, SNEGSKA (reference sequence). The CDR3 has 14 residues. CDR3 in amino acids: CSASTSGQEITQYF. The CDR3 DNA reads as TGCAGTGCTAGTACTAGCGGACAAGAGATAACCCAGTACTTC.

The chain uses TRBV5-1 and TRBJ2-1; 8 bases map to TRBD2. The CDR3 has 14 amino acids. Germline loops: CDR1 SGHRS, CDR2 YFSETQ. Losses at the gene ends were 3 bases for V and 7 bases for J; bases not matched to a gene: 6. Here the CDR3 DNA reads TGCGCCAGCAGCTGGCGGGAGGTAAAGAATGAGCAGTTCTTC. Residues: CASSWREVKNEQFF.

This chain connects TRBV27 to TRBJ2-7, with 7 bases lining up with TRBD2. Germline V gene data show CDR1 as MNHEY and CDR2 as SMNVEV (reference sequence). This CDR3 is built from 18 residues. The V gene end was trimmed by 0 bases and the J gene end by 0 bases; junction bases not matched to a gene: 11. CDR3 residues: CASSLSETGASGSYEQYF. CDR3 DNA sequence: TGTGCCAGCAGTTTATCGGAAACAGGAGCTAGCGGCTCCTACGAGCAGTACTTC.

This chain joins TRBV18 and TRBJ2-6; D is uncertain. V was pared by 2 bases and J by 4 bases, with 6 bases between. The CDR3 loop spans 14 amino acids. CDR1 is KGHSH and CDR2 is LQKENI in the germline V gene. CDR3 nucleotide sequence: TGTGCCAGCTCACCAGGCGGCGGGGCCAACGTCCTGACTTTC. Protein product: CASSPGGGANVLTF.

This clonotype has just a few counts. The chain joins TRBV29-1 to TRBJ2-7; the D is unclear. CDR3 length equals 14 residues. Germline-derived CDR1 and CDR2 are SQVTM and ANQGSEA. Trimming pared 0 bases from V and 1 base from J, leaving 10 bases between. The CDR3 is CSVEDPGPSYEQYF. DNA of the CDR3: TGCAGCGTTGAAGATCCAGGCCCTTCCTACGAGCAGTACTTC.

The chain employs TRBV15 and TRBJ2-5, with 10 bases identical to TRBD1. The V gene end was trimmed by 5 bases and the J gene end by 2 bases; junction bases not matched to a gene: 5. The CDR3 loop spans 15 amino acids. CDR1 and CDR2 (germline): LNHNV, YYDKDF (reference sequence). The CDR3: CATSGGTGAQETQYF. The DNA for the CDR3 is TGTGCCACCAGCGGCGGGACAGGGGCGCAAGAGACCCAGTACTTC.

The CDR3 loop reads CASREIAGGWNTQYF. The CDR3 nucleotides read TGCGCCAGCAGGGAAATAGCGGGGGGCTGGAATACGCAGTATTTT. The rearrangement joins TRBV5-1 to TRBJ2-3; the match to TRBD2 covers 10 bases. After removal of 5 bases from V and 7 bases from J, the junction contained 10 bases not matched to a gene. The germline V gene encodes CDR1 SGHRS and CDR2 YFSETQ. This CDR3 spans 15 amino acids.

This chain uses TRBV5-1 with TRBJ2-5, with D possibly matching TRBD2 (6 bases). The V and J ends lost 1 base and 4 bases respectively, with 14 bases between them. CDR3 length equals 15 residues. Germline lookup yields CDR1 SGHRS and CDR2 YFSETQ. The CDR3 protein is CASSLLGGVGETQYF. CDR3 in DNA: TGCGCCAGCAGCTTGCTTGGAGGGGTTGGAGAGACCCAGTACTTC.

This clonotype came up many times. The rearrangement joins TRBV24-1 to TRBJ2-3; D unclear. CDR1 and CDR2 (germline): KGHDR, SFDVKD. With 4 bases removed from V and 10 bases from J, the gap between germline ends came to 14 bases. The CDR3 is made up of 13 amino acids. The CDR3 here is CATSDVALAAQYF. The CDR3, as DNA: TGTGCCACCAGTGACGTCGCCCTTGCTGCGCAGTATTTT.

The chain combines TRBV21-1 with TRBJ1-4; TRBD1, as called in the table, went unchecked against the DNA. TRBV21-1 is annotated as a pseudogene. CDR3 length: 17 amino acids. CDR3 nucleotides: TGTGCCAGCAGCGCCCCGGGCGGGGGACGGTCTAATGAAAAACTGTTTTTT. Protein: CASSAPGGGRSNEKLFF.

J is TRBJ2-7 and V is TRBV6-2 or TRBV6-3; D unresolved. The CDR3 covers 14 residues. Germline values: CDR1 MNHEY, CDR2 SVGEGT. V was pared by 0 bases and J by 1 base, with 7 bases between. CDR3 DNA: TGTGCCAGCAGTTACTCGCACGGATCCTACGAGCAGTACTTC. Protein product: CASSYSHGSYEQYF.

This clonotype was counted between two and nine times. The chain carries TRBV6-1 and TRBJ2-3; 9 nucleotides match TRBD1. This CDR3 has 15 amino acids. Germline V gives CDR1 MNHNS, CDR2 SASEGT. V lost 6 bases and J lost 3; bases outside the gene matches: 7. This CDR3 reads CASSTTGGITDTQYF. The CDR3 coding sequence is TGTGCCAGCAGCACTACAGGGGGCATAACAGATACGCAGTATTTT.

This clonotype was seen a handful of times. The chain joins TRBV5-1 to TRBJ1-1; tentative D call: TRBD1 (5 bases). The length of the CDR3 is 14 residues. From germline, CDR1 is SGHRS and CDR2 YFSETQ. The ends were cut back, 0 bases at V and 7 bases at J, with 13 bases in the middle. CDR3 protein: CASSLAGGGDEAFF. The DNA for the CDR3 is TGCGCCAGCAGCTTGGCTGGGGGAGGGGATGAAGCTTTCTTT.

In its sample, this clonotype was seen a few times. The chain is built from TRBV4-2 and TRBJ2-7; 7 bases are a match to TRBD1. Trimming at V came to 4 bases and at J to 3 bases, leaving 6 bases not matched to a gene. CDR3 length: 14 residues. Per germline, CDR1 LGHNA and CDR2 YNFKEQ. The CDR3 spells CASSLTGTDYEQYF. For the CDR3, the DNA is TGTGCCAGCAGCCTAACCGGGACAGACTACGAGCAGTACTTC.

CDR3 residues: CASSLSVPNTGELFF. CDR3 DNA: TGCGCCAGCAGCTTGAGCGTACCTAACACCGGGGAGCTGTTTTTT. This chain uses TRBV5-1 with TRBJ2-2; no definite D call. The germline gives CDR1 SGHRS, CDR2 YFSETQ. With 1 base removed from V and 2 bases from J, the gap between germline ends came to 9 bases. CDR3 size: 15 residues. The variable domain in full, with the rest retrieved from reference TRBV5-1 and TRBJ2-2, is KAGVTQTPRYLIKTRGQQVTLSCSPISGHRSVSWYQQTPGQGLQFLFEYFSETQRNKGNFPGRFSGRQFSNSRSEMNVSTLELGDSALYLCASSLSVPNTGELFFGEGSRLTVL.

This clonotype was seen only a few times. This chain links TRBV5-1 with TRBJ2-3, with 12 bases matching TRBD1. The CDR3 covers 17 residues. CDR1 is SGHRS and CDR2 is YFSETQ in the germline V gene. V was pared by 0 bases and J by 6 bases, with 8 bases of the junction left unmatched. CDR3 nucleotides: TGCGCCAGCAGCTTGGCCGGGACAGGGGGCTTATGGGATACGCAGTATTTT. This translates into CASSLAGTGGLWDTQYF.

This clonotype came up many times. The genes are TRBV15 and TRBJ2-2; D is unresolved. From germline, CDR1 is LNHNV and CDR2 YYDKDF (reference sequence). The CDR3 sequence is 16 residues long. V shed 3 bases and J shed 4 bases, with 15 bases lying between them. Here the CDR3 DNA reads TGTGCCACCAGCAGCGTCAATCCCTACCCCACCGGGGAGCTGTTTTTT. The encoded protein is CATSSVNPYPTGELFF.

This rearrangement joins TRBV4-3 to TRBJ1-4; D possibly corresponds to TRBD1 (6 bases). There are 18 residues in the CDR3. V was trimmed by 2 bases and J by 8 bases, leaving 24 bases between them. Per germline, CDR1 LGHNA and CDR2 YSLEER. The CDR3 DNA reads TGCGCCAGCAGCCAATCCCGGGAACAGGGTTCGGGACGCGAAAAACTGTTTTTT. Its translation: CASSQSREQGSGREKLFF.